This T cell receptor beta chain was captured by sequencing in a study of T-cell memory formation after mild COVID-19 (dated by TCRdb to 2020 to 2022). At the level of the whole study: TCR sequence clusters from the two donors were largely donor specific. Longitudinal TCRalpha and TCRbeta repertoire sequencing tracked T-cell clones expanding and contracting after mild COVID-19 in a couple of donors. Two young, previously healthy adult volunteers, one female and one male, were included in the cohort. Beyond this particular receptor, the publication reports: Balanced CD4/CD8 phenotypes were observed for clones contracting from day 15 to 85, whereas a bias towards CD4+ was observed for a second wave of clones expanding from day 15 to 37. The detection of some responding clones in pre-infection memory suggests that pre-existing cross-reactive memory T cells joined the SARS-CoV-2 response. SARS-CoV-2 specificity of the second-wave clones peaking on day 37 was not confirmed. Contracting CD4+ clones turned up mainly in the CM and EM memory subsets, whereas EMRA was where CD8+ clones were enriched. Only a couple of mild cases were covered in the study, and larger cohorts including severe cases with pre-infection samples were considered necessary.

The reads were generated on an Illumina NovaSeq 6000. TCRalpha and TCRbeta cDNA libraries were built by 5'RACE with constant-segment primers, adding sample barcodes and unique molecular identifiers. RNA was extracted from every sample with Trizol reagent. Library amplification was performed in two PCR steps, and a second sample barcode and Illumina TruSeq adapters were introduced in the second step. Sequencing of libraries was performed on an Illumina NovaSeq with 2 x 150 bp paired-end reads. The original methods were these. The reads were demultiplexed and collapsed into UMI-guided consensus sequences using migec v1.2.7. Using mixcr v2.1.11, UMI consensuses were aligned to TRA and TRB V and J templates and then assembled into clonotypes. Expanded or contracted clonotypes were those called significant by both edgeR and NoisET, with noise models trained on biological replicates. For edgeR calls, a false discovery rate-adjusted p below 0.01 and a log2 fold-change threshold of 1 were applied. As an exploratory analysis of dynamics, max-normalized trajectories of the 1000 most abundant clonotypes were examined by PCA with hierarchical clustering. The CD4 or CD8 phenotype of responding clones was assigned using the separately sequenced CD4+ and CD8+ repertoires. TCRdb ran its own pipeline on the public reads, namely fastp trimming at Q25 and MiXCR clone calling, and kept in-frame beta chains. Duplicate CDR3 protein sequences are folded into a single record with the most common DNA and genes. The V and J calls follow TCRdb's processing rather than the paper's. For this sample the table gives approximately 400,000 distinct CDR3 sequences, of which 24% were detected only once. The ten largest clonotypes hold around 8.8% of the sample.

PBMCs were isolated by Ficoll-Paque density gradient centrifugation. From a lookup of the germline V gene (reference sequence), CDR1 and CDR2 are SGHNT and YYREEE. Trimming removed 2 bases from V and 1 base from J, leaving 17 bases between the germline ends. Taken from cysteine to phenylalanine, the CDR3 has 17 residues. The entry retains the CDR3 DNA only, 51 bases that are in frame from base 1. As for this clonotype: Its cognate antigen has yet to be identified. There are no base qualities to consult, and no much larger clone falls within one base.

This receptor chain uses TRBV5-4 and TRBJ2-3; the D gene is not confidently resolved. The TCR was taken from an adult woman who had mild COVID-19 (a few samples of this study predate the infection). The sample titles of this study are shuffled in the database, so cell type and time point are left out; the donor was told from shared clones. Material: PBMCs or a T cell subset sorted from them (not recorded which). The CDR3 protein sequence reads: CASSFIAVTLGTDTQYF. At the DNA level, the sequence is TGTGCCAGCAGCTTCATTGCCGTAACGTTGGGCACAGATACGCAGTATTTT.